This is a list of T cell receptor beta chains from one sample in a study of blood T cell repertoires in COVID-19. This table comes from immunoSEQ multiplex PCR, and its TCRdb copy is limited to in-frame clones, with some not included. The sample yields about 250,000 clones, roughly 90% seen once. Material for sequencing was PBMCs or T cells enriched from blood (not recorded which). These receptors all stem from a woman in her 50s who had recovered from COVID-19. CDR3s include the opening cysteine and the closing phenylalanine or tryptophan. The D gene is left open where the match is weak. Clone size is given for some rows only: seen once, a few or many times, or a class if the clone is expanded.

clone size: .; J gene: TRBJ1-6; V gene: TRBV30; D gene: .; CDR3 protein: CAWSVPGVGDSPLHF; CDR3 DNA: TGTGCCTGGAGTGTTCCGGGAGTGGGGGATTCACCCCTCCACTTT
clone size: .; J gene: TRBJ2-2; V gene: TRBV7-2; D gene: .; CDR3 protein: CASRPLGGGELFF; CDR3 DNA: TGTGCCAGCAGACCCCTAGGAGGTGGGGAGCTGTTTTTT
clone size: .; J gene: TRBJ2-5; V gene: TRBV6-5; D gene: TRBD1; CDR3 protein: CASSYYRGETQYF; CDR3 DNA: TGTGCCAGCAGTTACTACAGGGGGGAGACCCAGTACTTC
clone size: once; J gene: TRBJ1-2; V gene: TRBV7-9; D gene: .; CDR3 protein: CASSSGDGAGTF; CDR3 DNA: TGTGCCAGCAGCTCCGGTGATGGGGCAGGCACCTTC
clone size: .; J gene: TRBJ2-1; V gene: TRBV3-1/TRBV3-2; D gene: TRBD2; CDR3 protein: CASSPGTSGSNEQFF; CDR3 DNA: TGTGCCAGCAGCCCCGGGACTAGCGGGAGTAATGAGCAGTTCTTC
clone size: .; J gene: TRBJ2-7; V gene: TRBV19; D gene: TRBD2; CDR3 protein: CASSKNGLVSEQYF; CDR3 DNA: TGTGCCAGTAGTAAAAACGGACTAGTTTCCGAGCAGTACTTC
clone size: .; J gene: TRBJ1-1; V gene: TRBV4-3; D gene: .; CDR3 protein: CASSQDPQGTEAFF; CDR3 DNA: TGCGCCAGCAGCCAAGACCCACAGGGCACTGAAGCTTTCTTT
clone size: .; J gene: TRBJ1-6; V gene: TRBV28; D gene: .; CDR3 protein: CASSSILPDSPLHF; CDR3 DNA: TGTGCCAGCAGTTCGATTCTACCGGATTCACCCCTCCACTTT
clone size: .; J gene: TRBJ1-2; V gene: TRBV27; D gene: TRBD1; CDR3 protein: CASRKKGADGYTF; CDR3 DNA: TGTGCCAGCAGAAAGAAGGGGGCGGATGGCTACACCTTC
clone size: .; J gene: TRBJ2-1; V gene: TRBV6-5; D gene: TRBD1; CDR3 protein: CASRGTGGYNEQFF; CDR3 DNA: TGTGCCAGCAGGGGGACAGGGGGGTACAATGAGCAGTTCTTC
clone size: .; J gene: TRBJ2-7; V gene: TRBV6-5; D gene: TRBD1; CDR3 protein: CASSRQGPPYEQYF; CDR3 DNA: TGTGCCAGCAGTAGACAGGGGCCCCCCTACGAGCAGTACTTC
clone size: .; J gene: TRBJ1-1; V gene: TRBV15; D gene: TRBD1; CDR3 protein: CATSRAQGAEAFF; CDR3 DNA: TGTGCCACCAGCAGAGCTCAGGGGGCGGAAGCTTTCTTT
clone size: .; J gene: TRBJ1-6; V gene: TRBV28; D gene: .; CDR3 protein: CASRGEGKYNSPLHF; CDR3 DNA: TGTGCCAGCAGGGGGGAGGGAAAGTATAATTCACCCCTCCACTTT
clone size: .; J gene: TRBJ2-7; V gene: TRBV10-3; D gene: TRBD1; CDR3 protein: CAISETGGEQYF; CDR3 DNA: TGTGCCATCAGTGAAACAGGGGGCGAGCAGTACTTC
clone size: .; J gene: TRBJ2-7; V gene: TRBV9; D gene: .; CDR3 protein: CASSVSGKPYEQYF; CDR3 DNA: TGTGCCAGCAGCGTAAGCGGAAAACCCTACGAGCAGTACTTC
clone size: .; J gene: TRBJ2-1; V gene: TRBV28; D gene: .; CDR3 protein: CASTQHLPGVGGNEQFF; CDR3 DNA: TGTGCCAGCACCCAACACCTGCCGGGAGTCGGAGGCAATGAGCAGTTCTTC
clone size: .; J gene: TRBJ1-4; V gene: TRBV9; D gene: TRBD1; CDR3 protein: CASSDGRGQLNEKLFF; CDR3 DNA: TGTGCCAGCAGCGATGGAAGGGGACAGCTTAATGAAAAACTGTTTTTT